This passage covers 13 T cell receptor beta chains from one sample sequenced in a study of a mutant IDH1 vaccine in newly diagnosed glioma. The data were produced by immunoSEQ multiplex PCR, yet TCRdb's version contains in-frame clones alone and is incomplete. The sample contains around 56,000 clones, around 80% of which appear only once. Described time point: week 23, last vaccination. Every vaccination contained 300 ug of the mutant IDH1 20-mer peptide and was paired with topical imiquimod. Antigen specificity for these receptors is unknown. The material sequenced was PBMCs, taken from a glioma patient whose treatment included an IDH1 peptide vaccine. These receptors were taken from a woman aged 35 to 49 with glioma. Some clones in this sample may be carry-over from other donors' samples.

V is TRBV11-2 and J is TRBJ2-3; 8 positions match TRBD2. Germline-derived CDR1 and CDR2 are SGHAT and FQNNGV. The CDR3 has 15 amino acids. V shed 5 bases and J 0 bases; nucleotides not matched to a gene: 4. CDR3 DNA: TGTGCCAGCAGCCCTTGGACTAGCAGCACAGATACGCAGTATTTT. Protein product: CASSPWTSSTDTQYF.

The V call is TRBV27, the J call TRBJ2-3; D remains unclear. CDR1 and CDR2 from the germline V gene are MNHEY and SMNVEV (reference sequence). The CDR3 runs 13 residues. Trimming pared 6 bases from V and 4 bases from J, leaving 11 bases between. CDR3 residues: CASSHKAADTQYF. CDR3 DNA: TGTGCCAGCAGCCACAAGGCCGCAGATACGCAGTATTTT.

CDR3 sequence (DNA): TGCGCCAGCAGTCCAGCGGGGGTTTTATACAATGAGCAGTTCTTC. The encoded protein is CASSPAGVLYNEQFF. This rearrangement joins TRBV5-1 to TRBJ2-1; 8 nucleotides match TRBD2. V trimming: 5 bases; J trimming: 4 bases; junction bases outside the gene matches: 8. The CDR3 is made up of 15 amino acids. CDR1 is SGHRS, CDR2 YFSETQ, per germline.

The V gene is TRBV30, the J gene TRBJ1-5; D ambiguous. Germline V gene sequence: CDR1 GTSNPN, CDR2 SVGIG (reference sequence). Trimming removed 0 bases at V and 3 bases at J, with 15 bases between. This CDR3 is 16 amino acids long. This CDR3 reads CAWSVRRVASNQPQHF. The CDR3 region has the DNA TGTGCCTGGAGTGTACGGCGGGTAGCTTCCAATCAGCCCCAGCATTTT. The entire variable domain, with the rest obtained from reference TRBV30 and TRBJ1-5, is as follows: SQTIHQWPATLVQPVGSPLSLECTVEGTSNPNLYWYRQAAGRGLQLLFYSVGIGQISSEVPQNLSASRPQDRQFILSSKKLLLSDSGFYLCAWSVRRVASNQPQHFGDGTRLSIL.

The chain is built from TRBV2 and TRBJ1-1; 9 nucleotides line up with TRBD1. V trimming: 4 bases; J trimming: 4 bases; junction bases outside the gene matches: 13. Germline CDR1 reads SNHLY; CDR2 reads FYNNEI. CDR3 length: 17 amino acids. The CDR3 DNA is TGTGCCAGCAGTGGGCCGGGACAGGGAAGGGGGGCCACTGAAGCTTTCTTT. Translated: CASSGPGQGRGATEAFF.

CDR3 nucleotides: TGCGCCAGCAGCTTGGATTCAGGGATCGAGCAGTACTTC. Translation gives CASSLDSGIEQYF. This chain joins TRBV5-1 and TRBJ2-7; a possible D gene is TRBD1 (5 bases). CDR1 is SGHRS and CDR2 is YFSETQ in the germline V gene. The CDR3 runs to 13 residues. The V and J ends lost 0 bases and 6 bases respectively, with 10 bases between them.

The chain employs TRBV9 and TRBJ2-5, with D maybe TRBD1 (6 bases). Trimming left V 0 bases short and J 4 bases short, with 10 bases between. This CDR3 comprises 14 residues. The V gene's germline CDR1 is SGDLS and CDR2 YYNGEE. The CDR3 loop reads CASSVGGRGETQYF. The CDR3 DNA reads as TGTGCCAGCAGCGTAGGGGGCAGGGGAGAGACCCAGTACTTC.

The chain couples TRBV5-4 to TRBJ1-2; no clear D. The germline gives CDR1 SGHNT, CDR2 YYREEE (reference sequence). With 3 bases removed from V and 3 bases from J, the gap between germline ends came to 12 bases. The CDR3 totals 14 residues. Here the CDR3 DNA reads TGTGCCAGCAGCTCAGCCCGCGGAGACTATGGCTACACCTTC. It translates to CASSSARGDYGYTF.

This clone was detected only a few times. The chain combines TRBV6-5 with TRBJ1-2; 9 bases align to TRBD1. The germline V gene has CDR1 MNHEY and CDR2 SVGAGI. Germline trimming cut 6 bases from V and 10 bases from J; bases unmatched to any gene: 12. The CDR3 consists of 14 residues. CDR3 bases: TGTGCCAGCAGCATCAGAGGGACAGGGAGTTCCTACACCTTC. Its translation: CASSIRGTGSSYTF.

This clone was found a few times. The rearrangement links TRBV5-4 to TRBJ1-1; possible D gene TRBD1, 6 bases. Germline V lookup: CDR1 SGHNT, CDR2 YYREEE (reference sequence). V lost 3 bases, J lost 7 bases, and 19 bases lay in between. CDR3 length: 15 amino acids. The CDR3 DNA reads TGTGCCAGCAGCTCTGCGCAGGGGAACCAGGGTGAAGCTTTCTTT. Amino acids: CASSSAQGNQGEAFF.

The rearrangement uses TRBV11-2 and TRBJ2-5; 11 bases align to TRBD2. CDR1 SGHAT and CDR2 FQNNGV come from the germline V gene. V gave up 1 base and J gave up 5 bases; unmatched junction bases: 9. The CDR3 runs 17 residues. The CDR3 region is CASSLGASGGQQETQYF. DNA for the CDR3: TGTGCCAGCAGCTTAGGAGCTAGCGGGGGGCAACAGGAGACCCAGTACTTC.

The rearrangement uses TRBV19 and TRBJ2-2, with 12 positions matching TRBD1. There are 18 residues in the CDR3. Germline V lookup: CDR1 LNHDA, CDR2 SQIVND (reference sequence). V was pared by 5 bases and J by 6 bases, with 13 bases of the junction left unmatched. The CDR3 nucleotides read TGTGCCAGTAGTCCCAAAGGGTGGGACAGGGGGCTTTCCGGGGAGCTGTTTTTT. This encodes CASSPKGWDRGLSGELFF.

The chain recombines TRBV18 with TRBJ2-7; 9 bases match TRBD1. The CDR3 is 16 residues long. Germline CDR1 reads KGHSH; CDR2 reads LQKENI. After removal of 0 bases from V and 3 bases from J, the junction contained 6 bases not matched to a gene. The CDR3 here is CASSPPGTGRFYEQYF. Here the CDR3 DNA reads TGTGCCAGCTCACCACCCGGGACAGGGAGGTTCTACGAGCAGTACTTC. Filled out from reference TRBV18 and TRBJ2-7, the complete variable domain reads NAGVMQNPRHLVRRRGQEARLRCSPMKGHSHVYWYRQLPEEGLKFMVYLQKENIIDESGMPKERFSAEFPKEGPSILRIQQVVRGDSAAYFCASSPPGTGRFYEQYFGPGTRLTVT.